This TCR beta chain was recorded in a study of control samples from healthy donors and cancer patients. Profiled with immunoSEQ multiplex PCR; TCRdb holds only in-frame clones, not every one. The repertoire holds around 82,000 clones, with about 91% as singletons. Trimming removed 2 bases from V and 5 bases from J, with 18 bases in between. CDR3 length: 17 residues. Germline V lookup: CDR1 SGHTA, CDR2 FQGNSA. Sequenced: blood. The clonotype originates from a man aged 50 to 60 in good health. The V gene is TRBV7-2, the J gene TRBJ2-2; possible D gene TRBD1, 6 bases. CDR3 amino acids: CASSLLSLGRGTGELFF. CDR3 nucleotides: TGTGCCAGCAGCTTATTATCGCTCGGTAGGGGGACCGGGGAGCTGTTTTTT.